A selection of T cell receptor beta chains follows, all from one sample in a study of blood T cell repertoires in COVID-19. The method was immunoSEQ multiplex PCR; TCRdb's version includes in-frame clones alone and lacks a portion of them. Among around 270,000 clones, 84% were seen once, and the ten largest hold more than 1.5%. The sample comprised peripheral blood. All receptors derive from a woman aged 35 to 49 who had recovered from COVID-19. Both conserved end residues are part of each CDR3. The D gene is left open where the match is weak. Only part of the rows carry a size: once, few, many, or a class if the clone is expanded.

>TRBJ1-1|TRBV7-9|15|TRBD1|-
CASSPDRGYNTEAFF
TGTGCCAGCAGCCCGGACAGGGGCTACAACACTGAAGCTTTCTTT
>TRBJ1-1|TRBV7-9|16|-|-
CASSLVGVQSGPGAFF
TGTGCCAGCAGCTTAGTCGGTGTACAGTCGGGCCCAGGGGCTTTCTTT
>TRBJ2-1|TRBV19|14|TRBD1|-
CASNSGTGYNEQFF
TGTGCCAGTAACAGTGGGACAGGATACAATGAGCAGTTCTTC
>TRBJ2-3|TRBV4-2|15|-|-
CASSQALAGTDTQYF
TGTGCCAGCAGCCAGGCCTTAGCGGGCACAGATACGCAGTATTTT
>TRBJ1-1|TRBV11-3|16|TRBD1|-
CASSLLRQGPRQEAFF
TGTGCCAGCAGCCTCTTAAGACAGGGGCCCCGTCAGGAAGCTTTCTTT
>TRBJ1-2|TRBV5-1|15|TRBD1|-
CASSLGRTGTYGYTF
TGCGCCAGCAGCTTAGGTAGGACAGGGACCTATGGCTACACCTTC
>TRBJ2-3|TRBV7-9|12|TRBD2|-
CASSWTGGTQYF
TGTGCCAGCAGCTGGACGGGGGGTACGCAGTATTTT
>TRBJ2-7|TRBV11-2|14|TRBD1|few
CASSLQGVTYEQYF
TGTGCCAGCAGCTTACAGGGGGTAACCTACGAGCAGTACTTC
>TRBJ1-2|TRBV14|13|-|-
CASSQGQNYGYTF
TGTGCCAGCAGCCAAGGACAGAACTATGGCTACACCTTC
>TRBJ1-1|TRBV6-5|13|-|medium-sized
CASSTTENTEAFF
TGTGCCAGCAGTACGACTGAGAACACTGAAGCTTTCTTT
>TRBJ2-7|TRBV19|15|-|-
CASSIKGNRAYEQYF
TGTGCCAGTAGTATAAAGGGAAACAGGGCCTACGAGCAGTACTTC
>TRBJ1-2|TRBV3-1/TRBV3-2|13|-|-
CASSQVGGLGYTF
TGTGCCAGCAGCCAAGTAGGCGGGTTGGGCTACACCTTC
>TRBJ1-2|TRBV28|15|TRBD1|-
CASREQGAVGYGYTF
TGTGCCAGCAGGGAACAGGGGGCAGTGGGTTATGGCTACACCTTC
>TRBJ1-5|TRBV2|20|-|-
CASSEARGGTYRGLNQPQHF
TGTGCCAGCAGCGAAGCTCGGGGTGGCACTTATCGGGGGTTGAATCAGCCCCAGCATTTT
>TRBJ2-7|TRBV6-5|13|-|-
CASSSNRVYEQYF
TGTGCCAGCAGTAGTAACAGGGTCTACGAGCAGTACTTC
>TRBJ1-5|TRBV12-3/TRBV12-4|13|-|few
CASSLGLHQPQHF
TGTGCCAGCAGTCTGGGACTCCATCAGCCCCAGCATTTT
>TRBJ1-4|TRBV6-5|14|TRBD1|-
CASGGQASNEKLFF
TGTGCCAGCGGCGGACAGGCATCTAATGAAAAACTGTTTTTT
>TRBJ1-5|TRBV7-9|17|-|-
CASSLGRGGRSNQPQHF
TGTGCCAGCAGCTTAGGTCGGGGGGGTCGGAGCAATCAGCCCCAGCATTTT
>TRBJ2-5|TRBV20-1|11|TRBD1|-
CRTGNQETQYF
TGCAGGACAGGGAACCAAGAGACCCAGTACTTC
>TRBJ1-1|TRBV7-3|12|-|-
CASSLTSGKAFF
TGTGCCAGCAGCTTAACGTCGGGAAAAGCTTTCTTT
>TRBJ1-5|TRBV7-8|14|-|-
CASSQLRGNQPQHF
TGTGCCAGCAGCCAACTCCGAGGGAATCAGCCCCAGCATTTT
>TRBJ1-2|TRBV6-5|13|-|-
CASNKGQNYGYTF
TGTGCCAGCAATAAGGGGCAGAACTATGGCTACACCTTC
>TRBJ1-4|TRBV28|18|TRBD1|-
CASSSLKAQGYTNEKLFF
TGTGCCAGCAGTTCCTTGAAAGCACAGGGGTACACTAATGAAAAACTGTTTTTT
>TRBJ1-4|TRBV5-1|14|TRBD1|-
CASSLRQGNEKLFF
TGCGCCAGCAGCCTCCGACAGGGGAATGAAAAACTGTTTTTT
>TRBJ1-1|TRBV5-1|18|TRBD1|-
CASSLGTGGFEGNTEAFF
TGCGCCAGCAGCTTGGGAACAGGGGGCTTTGAAGGAAACACTGAAGCTTTCTTT
>TRBJ2-7|TRBV4-1|15|-|-
CASSQPGGRFYEQYF
TGCGCCAGCAGCCAACCCGGGGGACGGTTCTACGAGCAGTACTTC
>TRBJ1-5|TRBV7-8|14|TRBD1|few
CASTGRTGDQPQHF
TGTGCCAGCACGGGGAGGACAGGGGATCAGCCCCAGCATTTT
>TRBJ1-2|TRBV9|13|-|once
CASSVDVTGSYTF
TGTGCCAGCAGCGTAGATGTCACGGGTAGCTACACCTTC
>TRBJ1-6|TRBV10-3|16|-|-
CAISESGPGSVSPLHF
TGTGCCATCAGTGAGTCGGGGCCAGGGTCGGTTTCACCCCTCCACTTT
>TRBJ1-5|TRBV28|15|-|once
CASSIWGVLNQPQHF
TGTGCCAGCAGTATATGGGGAGTCCTGAATCAGCCCCAGCATTTT
>TRBJ1-1|TRBV18|18|-|few
CASSPVGGTISIGTEAFF
TGTGCCAGCTCACCTGTCGGAGGAACCATTTCGATCGGCACTGAAGCTTTCTTT
>TRBJ1-4|TRBV28|17|TRBD1|-
CASNPQTGFLSKEKLFF
TGTGCCAGCAACCCACAGACAGGGTTCCTCTCTAAAGAAAAACTGTTTTTT
>TRBJ2-7|TRBV19|17|TRBD1|-
CASSISTLTGGSHEQYF
TGTGCCAGTAGTATTAGCACCCTCACAGGGGGTAGCCACGAGCAGTACTTC
>TRBJ2-7|TRBV28|14|TRBD2|-
CASSLTREGYEQYF
TGTGCCAGCAGTTTAACCAGGGAGGGTTACGAGCAGTACTTC
>TRBJ1-5|TRBV6-5|15|TRBD1|once
CASTDREVSNQPQHF
TGTGCCAGCACGGACAGGGAGGTGAGCAATCAGCCCCAGCATTTT
>TRBJ2-3|TRBV2|14|TRBD1|-
CASSRQGPTDTQYF
TGTGCCAGCAGTCGACAGGGCCCCACAGATACGCAGTATTTT
>TRBJ2-1|TRBV27|12|-|-
CASSLRGFEQFF
TGTGCCAGCAGTTTACGGGGGTTCGAGCAGTTCTTC
>TRBJ2-5|TRBV18|15|-|-
CASSPEGVLRETQYF
TGTGCCAGCTCACCAGAGGGCGTTCTACGAGAGACCCAGTACTTC
>TRBJ1-1|TRBV7-9|15|-|-
CASSYSLEGGNEAFF
TGTGCCAGCAGCTATAGCTTGGAGGGTGGAAATGAAGCTTTCTTT
>TRBJ2-7|TRBV10-3|14|-|few
CAPLQGTTNYEQYF
TGTGCCCCTCTACAAGGGACAACGAACTACGAGCAGTACTTC
>TRBJ1-4|TRBV28|15|-|-
CASSIRTGTNEKLFF
TGTGCCAGCAGTATCAGGACGGGGACTAATGAAAAACTGTTTTTT
>TRBJ2-3|TRBV5-5|14|TRBD2|-
CASSPGLARDTQYF
TGTGCCAGCAGTCCGGGACTAGCAAGAGATACGCAGTATTTT
>TRBJ1-5|TRBV5-6|13|-|-
CASSLGTNQPQHF
TGTGCCAGCAGTTTGGGAACAAATCAGCCCCAGCATTTT
>TRBJ1-2|TRBV7-2|17|TRBD1|-
CASSLTHRTGANYGYTF
TGTGCCAGCAGCTTAACCCATCGGACAGGAGCTAACTATGGCTACACCTTC
>TRBJ2-7|TRBV5-1|14|TRBD2|-
CASSLPLTGGEQYF
TGCGCCAGCAGCTTGCCGTTAACGGGGGGCGAGCAGTACTTC
>TRBJ2-1|TRBV5-1|14|TRBD1|-
CASMSGQGYNEQFF
TGCGCCAGCATGTCAGGACAGGGCTACAATGAGCAGTTCTTC
>TRBJ2-7|TRBV11-3|13|TRBD1|-
CASSPDRAYEQYF
TGTGCCAGCAGCCCTGACAGGGCCTACGAGCAGTACTTC
>TRBJ1-2|TRBV28|12|TRBD1|once
CASRDSFYGYTF
TGTGCCAGTCGGGACAGCTTCTATGGCTACACCTTC
>TRBJ2-5|TRBV21-1|20|-|-
CASSKALGGGARRSRETQYF
TGTGCCAGCAGCAAAGCGCTGGGCGGGGGGGCTAGGAGGTCGAGAGAGACCCAGTACTTC
>TRBJ2-3|TRBV5-1|15|-|-
CASRPEGSYTDTQYF
TGCGCCAGCAGACCGGAGGGGAGCTACACAGATACGCAGTATTTT